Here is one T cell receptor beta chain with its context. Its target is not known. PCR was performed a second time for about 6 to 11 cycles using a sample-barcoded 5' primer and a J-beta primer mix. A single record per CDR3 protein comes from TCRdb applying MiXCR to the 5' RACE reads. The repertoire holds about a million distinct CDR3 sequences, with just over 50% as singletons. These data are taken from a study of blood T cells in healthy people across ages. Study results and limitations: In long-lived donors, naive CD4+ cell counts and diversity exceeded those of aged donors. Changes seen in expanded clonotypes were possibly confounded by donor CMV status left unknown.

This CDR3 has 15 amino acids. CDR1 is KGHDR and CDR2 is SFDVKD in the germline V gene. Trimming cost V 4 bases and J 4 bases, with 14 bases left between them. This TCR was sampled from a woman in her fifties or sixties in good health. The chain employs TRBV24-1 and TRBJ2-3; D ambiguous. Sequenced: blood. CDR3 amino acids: CATSEDPRLSDTQYF. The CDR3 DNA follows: TGTGCCACCAGTGAGGACCCTCGACTGTCAGATACGCAGTATTTT.